This T cell receptor (beta chain) was captured in a study of blood T cell repertoires in COVID-19 (TCRdb year 2020). With regard to the full study: Collaborator samples came from the United States, Italy and Spain and covered acute and convalescent phases of COVID-19. Where available, HLA class I and class II types were obtained from metadata supplied by the sample provider rather than from assay-based typing. The samples were drawn from the first 160 participants of the ongoing ImmuneRACE study and from over 950 subjects provided by 6 global collaborators. The repertoires were released in a freely available public database meant as a resource for research on the immune response to SARS-CoV-2. The dataset comprised deeply sampled blood TCRbeta repertoires from subjects exposed to, actively infected with, or recovered from COVID-19. Sample metadata almost always included a de-identified subject ID, COVID-19 status, age in years and sex. The material from the prospective study consisted of cDNA or gDNA derived from T cells, B-cell-depleted T cells, or PBMCs.

TCRbeta CDR3 regions were amplified from genomic DNA using the immunoSEQ Assay, a bias-controlled multiplex PCR. The authors' analysis ran thus. The number of nucleated cells in each sample was estimated from the amplification of reference gene primers within the assay. To quantify the absolute abundance of each unique TCRbeta CDR3 rearrangement, sequence reads were collapsed and filtered. Productive Simpson clonality was computed per sample as the square root of Simpson's diversity index over productive rearrangements. Not all clones reach the TCRdb copy of this immuneACCESS table, which keeps in-frame sequences only. Checked studies attribute under half of the gap to unresolved V genes and leave the rest unexplained. V, J and clone size were drawn from that table, and D and trimming were deduced from the DNA. This sample gives roughly 72,000 clones in total; 75% to 85% of them show up just once. The ten most abundant clones make up less than 6% of the sample.

Taken from the germline V gene (reference sequence), the CDR1 and CDR2 loops are WNHNN and SYGVQD. Trimming leaves V shorter by 5 bases and J shorter by 2 bases, with the junction holding 1 base beyond the gene matches. The CDR3 numbers 15 residues from cysteine through phenylalanine. Just CDR3 DNA is preserved here, 45 bases in frame from base 1. The collaborating institutions used their own protocols to collect whole blood in K2EDTA tubes. Collaborator samples were shipped for TCRbeta analysis as frozen whole blood, isolated PBMCs, or DNA extracted from either sample type. This clone was recorded a few times. No cognate antigen has been identified for it. One base away there is no much larger clone; base qualities are not given. General conclusions and limits of the study: The amount of clinical and demographic metadata varied by source and participant and was provided uncurated.

The V and J genes are TRBV10-1 and TRBJ2-7, with 15 bases in between that match TRBD2. Sequenced input: peripheral blood. The receptor comes from a woman older than 75 with active or convalescent COVID-19. Here the CDR3 is given as CASSRTSGGAYEQYF. The nucleotide sequence reads TGCGCCAGCAGTAGGACTAGCGGGGGGGCCTACGAGCAGTACTTC.